These 22 T cell receptor beta chains were all obtained from the same sample, sequenced in a study of Ad26.COV2.S vaccination and SARS-CoV-2 variants (dated by TCRdb to the early 2020s). Receptors were amplified or captured by the immunoSEQ multiplex PCR assay. This immuneACCESS table, as held by TCRdb, lists in-frame sequences with V and J called but not all clones. Of the missing ones, under half trace to an unresolved V gene in checked studies; the others have no known cause. The sample yields over 85,000 clones; more than 65% were counted once. The ten largest account for about 17% of the sample. Reading the label with the study, this specimen's time point is: individuals recovered from natural SARS-CoV-2 infection. The source material was peripheral blood, sampled after recovery from COVID-19. These receptors all stem from a human donor who had recovered from COVID-19.

This clone was picked up one time. The DNA of the CDR3 is TGTGCCAGCACCTTGTACCGTTACGAGCAGTACTTC. Translating gives CASTLYRYEQYF. The gene calls are TRBV11-2 and TRBJ2-7, with D uncertain. From germline, CDR1 is SGHAT and CDR2 FQNNGV. Trimming pared 7 bases from V and 4 bases from J, leaving 11 bases between. This CDR3 has 12 residues.

The chain carries TRBV27 and TRBJ2-7; 10 positions match TRBD1. The CDR3 extends over 14 amino acids. V gave up 5 bases and J gave up 5 bases; unmatched junction bases: 6. The V gene's germline CDR1 is MNHEY and CDR2 SMNVEV (reference sequence). CDR3: CASSKTGGSNEQYF. The CDR3 bases are TGTGCCAGCAGTAAGACAGGGGGCTCGAACGAGCAGTACTTC.

V and J are TRBV28 and TRBJ1-4; D remains unclear. V lost 6 bases and J 0 bases, leaving 20 bases between the germline ends. This CDR3 region has 18 residues. Germline V gene data show CDR1 as MDHEN and CDR2 as SYDVKM. Written as DNA, the CDR3 is TGTGCCAGCAGCCCCAGTCCGGGGATCGGGTCAACTAATGAAAAACTGTTTTTT. Translation: CASSPSPGIGSTNEKLFF.

V gene TRBV25-1 combines with J gene TRBJ2-1; 10 bases agree with TRBD1. CDR3 length equals 18 residues. CDR1 is MGHDK and CDR2 is SYGVNS in the germline V gene. Trimming removed 1 base from V and 3 bases from J; junction bases left unmatched: 9. CDR3 DNA: TGTGCCAGCAGTGAATCGAAATCCGGGACAGGGGTCTACAATGAGCAGTTCTTC. Translation gives CASSESKSGTGVYNEQFF.

The chain carries TRBV6-5 and TRBJ2-3; D is possibly TRBD1 (5 bases). Trimming stripped 0 bases from V and 4 bases from J, with 11 bases between. The CDR3 runs to 15 residues. Germline values: CDR1 MNHEY, CDR2 SVGAGI. In DNA form, the CDR3 reads TGTGCCAGCAGTTACTCGGGGCAGGGCGCAGATACGCAGTATTTT. Translating gives CASSYSGQGADTQYF.

V is TRBV7-2 and J is TRBJ2-1; the match to TRBD2 covers 8 bases. Germline CDR1 reads SGHTA; CDR2 reads FQGNSA. V shed 4 bases and J 7 bases; nucleotides not matched to a gene: 6. This CDR3 comprises 14 residues. The CDR3 region is CASSSSGPFNEQFF. CDR3 DNA: TGTGCCAGCAGCTCTAGCGGGCCTTTTAATGAGCAGTTCTTC. The full variable domain, its missing parts supplied by reference TRBV7-2 and TRBJ2-1, is GAGVSQSPSNKVTEKGKDVELRCDPISGHTALYWYRQSLGQGLEFLIYFQGNSAPDKSGLPSDRFSAERTGGSVSTLTIQRTQQEDSAVYLCASSSSGPFNEQFFGPGTRLTVL.

DNA of the CDR3: TGTGCCAGCAGCGCCTCCCCTGGGGGGGGCGGGAGGACCTACGAGCAGTACTTC. Its protein is CASSASPGGGGRTYEQYF. This rearrangement joins TRBV9 to TRBJ2-7; 8 nucleotides agree with TRBD2. There are 18 residues in the CDR3. Germline CDR1 SGDLS, CDR2 YYNGEE. Unmatched junction bases numbered 16, after V lost 3 bases and J lost 2 bases.

The chain couples TRBV15 to TRBJ2-5; D may correspond to TRBD1 or TRBD2 (5 bases each). The length of the CDR3 is 15 residues. Germline V lookup: CDR1 LNHNV, CDR2 YYDKDF (reference sequence). The V and J ends lost 1 base and 4 bases respectively, with 13 bases between them. CDR3 sequence reads: CATSRAPGTGETQYF. DNA for the CDR3: TGTGCCACCAGCAGAGCGCCAGGGACGGGAGAGACCCAGTACTTC.

This clone was found a few times. V and J are TRBV3-1 (or the pseudogene TRBV3-2) and TRBJ1-2; D might be TRBD1 (5 bases). The CDR3 sequence is 14 residues long. In germline, CDR1 is LGHDT, CDR2 YNNKEL (reference sequence). V was shortened by 0 bases and J by 5 bases, with 10 bases between the two germline ends. This CDR3 is CASSQDGAGYGYTF. The CDR3 DNA sequence: TGTGCCAGCAGCCAAGATGGGGCGGGGTATGGCTACACCTTC.

In DNA form, the CDR3 reads TGTGCCAGCAGTAAGACAGGGTTGGGCACAGATACGCAGTATTTT. Its translation is CASSKTGLGTDTQYF. The chain is built from TRBV25-1 and TRBJ2-3; 7 bases line up with TRBD1. Losses at the gene ends were 5 bases for V and 1 base for J; bases not matched to a gene: 6. CDR3 length equals 15 residues. CDR1 MGHDK and CDR2 SYGVNS come from the germline V gene.

The gene calls are TRBV6-1 and TRBJ2-3; the D gene could be TRBD1 or TRBD2 (5 bases each). The CDR3 has 14 amino acids. The germline V gene has CDR1 MNHNS and CDR2 SASEGT. Between the trimmed V and J ends, which lost 0 bases and 1 base, there was a span of 5 bases. CDR3 DNA: TGTGCCAGCAGTGAAGCGGGGGGCACAGATACGCAGTATTTT. Encoded protein: CASSEAGGTDTQYF.

The chain joins TRBV7-2 to TRBJ1-5; D is undetermined. Germline-derived CDR1 and CDR2 are SGHTA and FQGNSA. Trimming shortened V by 5 bases and J by 3 bases, and 11 bases separated the two germline ends. This CDR3 has 14 residues. The CDR3 loop is CASSRGPLNQPQHF. The CDR3 region has the DNA TGTGCCAGCAGCCGCGGACCGCTCAATCAGCCCCAGCATTTT.

The V gene is TRBV11-2, the J gene TRBJ2-7; possibly TRBD2 for D (7 bases). The CDR3 is 14 residues long. V lost 7 bases and J lost 1, with 14 bases in between. The germline V gene encodes CDR1 SGHAT and CDR2 FQNNGV. CDR3 in amino acids: CASTQGGGSYEQYF. CDR3 nucleotides: TGTGCCAGCACCCAAGGGGGGGGTTCCTACGAGCAGTACTTC.

V gene TRBV29-1 combines with J gene TRBJ1-2, with D perhaps matching TRBD1 (6 bases). Germline values: CDR1 SQVTM, CDR2 ANQGSEA. The V end lost 3 bases, the J end lost 5 bases, and 10 bases lay between the germline ends. This CDR3 contains 12 residues. The DNA for the CDR3 is TGCAGCGTTGAGGACAGCATTTATGGCTACACCTTC. Translation gives CSVEDSIYGYTF.

V usage is TRBV5-4 and J usage is TRBJ1-2, with a possible D match to TRBD1 (5 bases). This CDR3 is 13 amino acids long. Germline V gives CDR1 SGHNT, CDR2 YYREEE (reference sequence). Trimming left V 4 bases short and J 8 bases short, with 15 bases between. The CDR3 spells CASSQGRIEGYTF. In DNA form, the CDR3 reads TGTGCCAGCAGCCAGGGACGGATAGAAGGCTACACCTTC. The variable domain in full, completed from reference TRBV5-4 and TRBJ1-2, reads ETGVTQSPTHLIKTRGQQVTLRCSSQSGHNTVSWYQQALGQGPQFIFQYYREEENGRGNFPPRFSGLQFPNYSSELNVNALELDDSALYLCASSQGRIEGYTFGSGTRLTVV.

The rearrangement links TRBV12-3 or TRBV12-4 to TRBJ2-1; maybe TRBD2 (5 bases). The CDR3 consists of 12 residues. Trimming cost V 2 bases and J 8 bases, with 7 bases left between them. CDR3 nucleotide sequence: TGTGCCAGCAGTTTAACCGGGGATGAGCAGTTCTTC. This gives the protein CASSLTGDEQFF.

The V call is TRBV28, the J call TRBJ2-1, with D perhaps given as TRBD1 or TRBD2 (6 bases each). CDR1 and CDR2 from the germline V gene are MDHEN and SYDVKM. Trimming removed 6 bases from V and 6 bases from J, with 18 bases in between. The CDR3 is 15 residues long. CDR3 coding DNA: TGTGCCAGCAGGCTAGGGGGGACTCCCGCCAATGAGCAGTTCTTC. Translating it yields CASRLGGTPANEQFF. The full variable domain, with the rest looked up from reference TRBV28 and TRBJ2-1, is DVKVTQSSRYLVKRTGEKVFLECVQDMDHENMFWYRQDPGLGLRLIYFSYDVKMKEKGDIPEGYSVSREKKERFSLILESASTNQTSMYLCASRLGGTPANEQFFGPGTRLTVL.

This chain links TRBV27 with TRBJ1-5, with no clear D. Germline values: CDR1 MNHEY, CDR2 SMNVEV (reference sequence). The CDR3 consists of 14 residues. Trimming left V 1 base short and J 3 bases short, with 7 bases between. Here the CDR3 reads CASSLYWANQPQHF. Written as DNA, the CDR3 is TGTGCCAGCAGTTTATACTGGGCCAATCAGCCCCAGCATTTT.

J is TRBJ2-3 and V is TRBV7-2; TRBD1 aligns across 9 bases. Unmatched junction bases numbered 12, after V lost 6 bases and J lost 5 bases. Germline CDR1 reads SGHTA; CDR2 reads FQGNSA. CDR3 length: 16 amino acids. The CDR3 sequence is CASRAAGQGDQDTQYF. CDR3 nucleotide sequence: TGTGCCAGCAGGGCCGCGGGACAGGGTGATCAAGATACGCAGTATTTT.

The J gene is TRBJ2-7, the V gene TRBV15; 7 bases agree with TRBD2. There are 15 residues in the CDR3. The ends lost 0 bases at V and 4 bases at J; junction bases unmatched: 6. Germline V CDR1 and CDR2: LNHNV, YYDKDF (reference sequence). The CDR3 here is CATSRDLGRLYEQYF. CDR3 DNA sequence: TGTGCCACCAGCAGAGATCTCGGGAGGTTGTACGAGCAGTACTTC.

The CDR3 DNA sequence: TGTGCCAGCAGTTTCTCCGACCATCTCTCCTACAATGAGCAGTTCTTC. It translates to CASSFSDHLSYNEQFF. This chain uses TRBV27 with TRBJ2-1; no clear D. The CDR3 sequence is 16 residues long. V gave up 3 bases and J gave up 0 bases, with 12 bases separating them. The germline CDR1 and CDR2 sequences are MNHEY and SMNVEV (reference sequence).

The V gene is TRBV5-4, the J gene TRBJ2-3, with TRBD1 as a possible D gene (6 bases). Germline loops: CDR1 SGHNT, CDR2 YYREEE (reference sequence). V was clipped by 2 bases and J by 0 bases, with 19 bases between them. The CDR3 is made up of 18 amino acids. CDR3 sequence (DNA): TGTGCCAGCAGCTTTTGGGGCAGGGGAACGTCTAGCACAGATACGCAGTATTTT. Translating gives CASSFWGRGTSSTDTQYF.